A single sample gave rise to the 10 T cell receptor beta chains below, sequenced in a study of cytomegalovirus exposure and HLA in healthy donors. 60 Vbeta and 13 Jbeta primers were used in PCR. Assay: immunoSEQ multiplex PCR; the TCRdb copy retains only in-frame clones and omits some. The sample consists of about 240,000 clones, 81% of them appearing once. The specimen was PBMCs. The receptors here all came from a woman aged 60-75 years in good health and CMV-seropositive.

This clone was observed a few times. The J gene is TRBJ1-2, the V gene TRBV11-2; tentatively, D is TRBD1 (5 bases). Trimming cost V 1 base and J 8 bases, with 11 bases left between them. This CDR3 has 13 amino acids. Germline CDR1 SGHAT, CDR2 FQNNGV. CDR3 coding DNA: TGTGCCAGCAGCTTAGCAGGGATAGGGGGCTACACCTTC. Translating it yields CASSLAGIGGYTF.

This chain connects TRBV5-1 to TRBJ1-4, with D possibly being TRBD1 (6 bases). In germline, CDR1 is SGHRS, CDR2 YFSETQ. This CDR3 region has 14 residues. V dropped 1 base and J dropped 6 bases, with 10 bases sitting between them. For the CDR3, the DNA is TGCGCCAGCAGCTTGCTTTGGGGGCATGAAAAACTGTTTTTT. Amino acids: CASSLLWGHEKLFF.

On this clone itself: The sample holds other DNA sequences that translate to the same CDR3. The chain combines TRBV18 with TRBJ2-5; no firm D call. There are 11 residues in the CDR3. V gave up 3 bases and J gave up 5 bases, with 4 bases separating them. The germline CDR1 and CDR2 sequences are KGHSH and LQKENI. CDR3 loop: CASSPEETQYF. CDR3 DNA: TGTGCCAGCTCACCTGAGGAGACCCAGTACTTC.

The chain carries TRBV6-5 and TRBJ2-3; possible D gene TRBD2, 6 bases. Trimming shortened V by 4 bases and J by 4 bases, and 15 bases separated the two germline ends. Germline V gene data show CDR1 as MNHEY and CDR2 as SVGAGI. The CDR3 extends over 15 amino acids. The CDR3 loop is CASSFGGRFPDTQYF. The CDR3 DNA reads as TGTGCCAGCAGTTTTGGGGGGAGGTTCCCAGATACGCAGTATTTT.

This clone occurred once. The chain joins TRBV13 to TRBJ2-7, with 9 bases identical to TRBD2. V shed 4 bases, J shed 2 bases, and the junction held 9 bases outside the gene matches. This CDR3 is 16 amino acids long. CDR1 is PRHDT and CDR2 is FYEKMQ in the germline V gene (reference sequence). The CDR3 nucleotides are TGTGCCAGCAGCTCCCGTTTAGGACTAGCGCCCTACGAGCAGTACTTC. Translated, it gives CASSSRLGLAPYEQYF.

This rearrangement joins TRBV10-3 to TRBJ1-1, with TRBD1 as a possible D gene (6 bases). V shed 4 bases and J shed 4 bases, with 19 bases lying between them. The CDR3 is made up of 16 amino acids. The germline gives CDR1 ENHRY, CDR2 SYGVKD. DNA of the CDR3: TGTGCCATCAGTGGTCAGGGGCAAGGCTATCGCACTGAAGCTTTCTTT. Its translation is CAISGQGQGYRTEAFF.

The gene calls are TRBV5-1 and TRBJ2-3; TRBD2 agrees at 12 bases. V gave up 0 bases and J gave up 0 bases; unmatched junction bases: 8. CDR1 and CDR2 from the germline V gene are SGHRS and YFSETQ. The CDR3 is 19 residues long. The CDR3: CASSLGSGLAGRSTDTQYF. The DNA for the CDR3 is TGCGCCAGCAGCTTGGGAAGCGGACTAGCGGGAAGGAGCACAGATACGCAGTATTTT.

This clone was picked up a small number of times. The genes are TRBV6-5 and TRBJ1-1, with a weak D call TRBD1 (6 bases). Trimming shortened V by 5 bases and J by 5 bases, and 15 bases separated the two germline ends. This CDR3 contains 14 residues. Germline V gene sequence: CDR1 MNHEY, CDR2 SVGAGI. CDR3 protein: CASSMTGAETEAFF. In DNA, the CDR3 is TGTGCCAGCAGTATGACAGGCGCCGAAACTGAAGCTTTCTTT.

The chain employs TRBV4-1 and TRBJ1-2, with a possible D match to TRBD1 (6 bases). CDR1 MGHRA and CDR2 YSYEKL come from the germline V gene. The CDR3 runs 13 residues. V was pared by 4 bases and J by 3 bases, with 9 bases between. CDR3 protein: CASSPRQDYGYTF. The DNA for the CDR3 is TGCGCCAGCAGCCCGAGACAGGACTATGGCTACACCTTC.

This clone was found a few times. The chain couples TRBV19 to TRBJ1-1; 8 nucleotides agree with TRBD1. Germline trimming cut 5 bases from V and 1 base from J; bases unmatched to any gene: 6. This CDR3 region has 15 residues. Germline V gene sequence: CDR1 LNHDA, CDR2 SQIVND (reference sequence). In DNA form, the CDR3 reads TGTGCCAGTAGTCTGGAGGGACAGGCGAACACTGAAGCTTTCTTT. Protein product: CASSLEGQANTEAFF.